The TCR beta chain described here comes from a study of T cells in Graves' hyperthyroidism and ophthalmopathy. Amplified TCR beta CDR3 regions came from RNA transcripts. Carried out on the TCR CDR3, a first-round RT-PCR used the HTBI primer set. Using its own MiXCR run on the multiplex PCR reads, TCRdb lists one record per CDR3 protein. The table includes 360,000 or so distinct CDR3 sequences, 12% to 15% detected once. A remark on this clonotype: Germline and junction disagree at one end, which may indicate a read error.

Germline V gene data show CDR1 as SNHLY and CDR2 as FYNNEI. This CDR3 contains 14 residues. The sequencing input was blood. The chain has TRBV2 and TRBJ2-5, with 14 bases matching TRBD2. This sequence was found in an older woman with Graves' ophthalmopathy. The CDR3 nucleotides read TGTGCCAGCAGTGGTGAGACTAGCGGGAGGGCCAGCCACTTC. Protein: CASSGETSGRASHF.